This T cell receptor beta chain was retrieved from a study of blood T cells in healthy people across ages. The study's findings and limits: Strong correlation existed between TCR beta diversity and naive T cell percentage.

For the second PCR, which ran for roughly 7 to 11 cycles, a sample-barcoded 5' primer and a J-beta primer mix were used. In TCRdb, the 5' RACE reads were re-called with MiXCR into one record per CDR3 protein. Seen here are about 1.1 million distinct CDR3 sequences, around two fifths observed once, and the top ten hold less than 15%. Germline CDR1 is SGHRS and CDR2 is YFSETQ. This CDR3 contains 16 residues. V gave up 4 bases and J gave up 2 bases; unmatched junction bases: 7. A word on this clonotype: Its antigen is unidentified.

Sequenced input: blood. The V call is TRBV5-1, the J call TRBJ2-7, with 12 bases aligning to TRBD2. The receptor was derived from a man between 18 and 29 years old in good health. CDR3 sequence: CASSPWTSGDPYEQYF. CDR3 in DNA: TGCGCCAGCAGCCCCTGGACTAGCGGGGACCCCTACGAGCAGTACTTC.